Shown below are 24 T cell receptor beta chains from a single sample sequenced in a study of CD8 T cells in ankylosing spondylitis. From the 5' RACE reads, TCRdb called clonotypes with MiXCR, one entry per CDR3 protein. This table has 350,000 to 400,000 distinct CDR3 sequences, more than 20% appearing once. Sequenced sample: blood, either unsorted or a sorted T cell fraction (not recorded which). The receptor source for this set is a male donor with ankylosing spondylitis or in good health (not recorded which).

A few counts support this clonotype. The J gene is TRBJ2-7, the V gene TRBV7-8; D may be TRBD2 (5 bases). The CDR3 consists of 16 residues. The V and J ends lost 5 bases and 6 bases respectively, with 23 bases between them. Germline loops: CDR1 SGHVS, CDR2 FQNEAQ. CDR3: CASSPYVGLAISEQYF. The CDR3, as DNA: TGTGCCAGCAGCCCCTACGTTGGGCTAGCAATCAGCGAGCAGTACTTC.

This clonotype was found a few times. The gene calls are TRBV4-1 and TRBJ2-3; perhaps TRBD1 as D (5 bases). The CDR3 runs 15 residues. Germline CDR1 and CDR2: MGHRA and YSYEKL. The V end was cut by 0 bases, the J end by 6 bases, with 13 bases between. In DNA, the CDR3 is TGCGCCAGCAGCCAAGAAGGGGTTTCTGGGGATACGCAGTATTTT. Protein sequence: CASSQEGVSGDTQYF.

This sequence joins TRBV7-2 and TRBJ2-7; TRBD2 might be the D (6 bases). CDR1 is SGHTA and CDR2 is FQGNSA in the germline V gene. This CDR3 comprises 17 residues. V was trimmed by 5 bases and J by 0 bases, leaving 20 bases between them. The CDR3 loop is CASSPALAGPPSYEQYF. CDR3 nucleotide sequence: TGTGCCAGCAGCCCGGCACTGGCGGGGCCCCCCTCCTACGAGCAGTACTTC.

The V and J genes are TRBV6-1 and TRBJ2-1; 12 bases agree with TRBD2. Germline CDR1 and CDR2: MNHNS and SASEGT. The junction had 0 bases not matched to a gene; V was cut back by 8 bases and J by 1 base. The CDR3 spans 14 residues. As DNA, the CDR3 is TGTGCCAGCCTAGCGGGGGGGTCCTACAATGAGCAGTTCTTC. Amino acid sequence: CASLAGGSYNEQFF.

This clonotype was observed a few times. DNA for the CDR3: TGCGCCAGCAGCCAAGATAGGGACTCGAGCTCCTACAATGAGCAGTTCTTC. Its protein is CASSQDRDSSSYNEQFF. This rearrangement joins TRBV4-1 to TRBJ2-1; D might be TRBD2 (6 bases). Germline loops: CDR1 MGHRA, CDR2 YSYEKL. CDR3 length equals 17 residues. V was pared by 0 bases and J by 0 bases, with 12 bases between.

V and J are TRBV29-1 and TRBJ1-1; 11 bases agree with TRBD1. CDR1 SQVTM and CDR2 ANQGSEA come from the germline V gene. The CDR3 has 16 residues. J was trimmed by 1 base and V by 6 bases; bases with no gene match: 10. The CDR3 region has the DNA TGCAGCGTCGGCACCCCGGGACAGGGGGGGAACACTGAAGCTTTCTTT. The encoded protein is CSVGTPGQGGNTEAFF.

J is TRBJ2-7 and V is TRBV5-1; tentative D call: TRBD1 (6 bases). This CDR3 region has 15 residues. Trimming stripped 4 bases from V and 3 bases from J, with 17 bases between. The germline CDR1 and CDR2 sequences are SGHRS and YFSETQ. For the CDR3, the DNA is TGCGCCAGCAGCCTAGAGGGACACCAAGACTACGAGCAGTACTTC. Its translation is CASSLEGHQDYEQYF.

The chain joins TRBV29-1 to TRBJ2-7, with D maybe TRBD2 (5 bases). CDR1 and CDR2 (germline): SQVTM, ANQGSEA. The CDR3 is 11 amino acids. Deletions cut 5 bases from V and 3 bases from J, with 8 bases between. Here the CDR3 DNA reads TGCAGCGTTAGCGGATTCTACGAGCAGTACTTC. As protein: CSVSGFYEQYF.

The chain recombines TRBV7-8 with TRBJ2-1, with no clear D. CDR1 is SGHVS and CDR2 is FQNEAQ in the germline V gene. The CDR3 runs to 12 residues. V was trimmed by 5 bases and J by 8 bases, leaving 10 bases between them. CDR3 residues: CASSPPWDEQFF. The DNA for the CDR3 is TGTGCCAGCAGCCCCCCGTGGGATGAGCAGTTCTTC.

The V gene is TRBV6-2 or TRBV6-3, the J gene TRBJ2-7; TRBD1 or TRBD2 may be the D gene (6 bases each). Germline CDR1 and CDR2: MNHEY and SVGEGT. The CDR3 consists of 16 residues. V lost 0 bases and J lost 2, with 14 bases in between. The CDR3 region is CASSYSVVGGTYEQYF. CDR3 nucleotide sequence: TGTGCCAGCAGTTACTCGGTCGTGGGGGGCACCTACGAGCAGTACTTC.

The CDR3 here is CSVLVDEQFF. CDR3 DNA: TGCAGCGTGCTCGTGGATGAGCAGTTCTTC. V gene TRBV29-1 combines with J gene TRBJ2-1; unclear D gene. Germline V gives CDR1 SQVTM, CDR2 ANQGSEA. This CDR3 has 10 residues. V was cut by 6 bases and J by 8 bases, with 8 bases left in between.

The chain combines TRBV29-1 with TRBJ2-1, with TRBD1 as a possible D gene (6 bases). The CDR3 length is 14 residues. Germline CDR1 SQVTM, CDR2 ANQGSEA. The V end was cut by 4 bases, the J end by 4 bases, with 14 bases between. The CDR3 DNA sequence: TGCAGCGTTGTCCCGGGACACATGTACAATGAGCAGTTCTTC. Its translation is CSVVPGHMYNEQFF.

The chain has TRBV13 and TRBJ2-5, with a weak D call TRBD1 (6 bases). This CDR3 is 13 amino acids long. The germline V gene encodes CDR1 PRHDT and CDR2 FYEKMQ (reference sequence). The V end lost 5 bases, the J end lost 2 bases, and 9 bases lay between the germline ends. The CDR3 reads CASSRGQQETQYF. In nucleotides, the CDR3 is TGTGCCAGCAGCCGGGGACAACAAGAGACCCAGTACTTC. The full variable domain, in which reference TRBV13 and TRBJ2-5 provide the parts outside the CDR3, is AAGVIQSPRHLIKEKRETATLKCYPIPRHDTVYWYQQGPGQDPQFLISFYEKMQSDKGSIPDRFSAQQFSDYHSELNMSSLELGDSALYFCASSRGQQETQYFGPGTRLLVL.

The chain recombines TRBV12-3 or TRBV12-4 with TRBJ1-2, with 12 positions matching TRBD1. V lost 5 bases and J lost 7; bases outside the gene matches: 5. The CDR3 runs 14 residues. CDR3: CASSPGTGGGGYTF. The CDR3 DNA is TGTGCCAGCAGTCCCGGGACAGGGGGCGGTGGCTACACCTTC.

This clonotype has just a few counts. The V and J genes are TRBV20-1 and TRBJ1-1; no reliable D call. Trimming stripped 0 bases from V and 4 bases from J, with 15 bases between. The CDR3 sequence is 15 residues long. Germline CDR1 is DFQATT and CDR2 is SNEGSKA (reference sequence). The CDR3 here is CSARDRVLEGTEAFF. Here the CDR3 DNA reads TGCAGTGCTAGAGATCGGGTCCTAGAGGGCACTGAAGCTTTCTTT.

On this clonotype: An end of the junction does not agree with germline; a read error may underlie this. This rearrangement joins TRBV6-1 to TRBJ2-3, with D maybe TRBD1 (6 bases). The germline V gene has CDR1 MNHNS and CDR2 SASEGT. There are 15 residues in the CDR3. The DNA for the CDR3 is TGTGCCAGCAGTGAAGCGGGACACCTCACAGATACGGAGTATTTT. Amino acid sequence: CASSEAGHLTDTEYF.

This clonotype occurred a few times. This rearrangement joins TRBV4-1 to TRBJ2-5; D is uncertain. Germline V lookup: CDR1 MGHRA, CDR2 YSYEKL. V was clipped by 0 bases and J by 4 bases, with 9 bases between them. CDR3 size: 14 residues. CDR3 protein: CASSQDPDGETQYF. As DNA, the CDR3 is TGCGCCAGCAGCCAAGATCCAGATGGAGAGACCCAGTACTTC.

The gene calls are TRBV7-9 and TRBJ2-1, with TRBD1 as a possible D gene (5 bases). The CDR3 runs 14 residues. The germline V gene encodes CDR1 SEHNR and CDR2 FQNEAQ (reference sequence). Trimming removed 2 bases from V and 8 bases from J, with 13 bases in between. The CDR3 DNA reads TGTGCCAGCAGCTTAACAGGCCCTGGGGATGAGCAGTTCTTC. Protein: CASSLTGPGDEQFF.

This clonotype showed up just a few times. The gene calls are TRBV19 and TRBJ2-7; the match to TRBD2 covers 7 bases. The CDR3 consists of 13 residues. The V segment lost 11 bases and the J segment 0 bases; nucleotides outside the gene matches: 7. Germline CDR1 reads LNHDA; CDR2 reads SQIVND (reference sequence). CDR3 in amino acids: CASAAGYSYEQYF. The CDR3 coding sequence is TGTGCCTCCGCAGCGGGGTACTCCTACGAGCAGTACTTC. Supplemented by reference TRBV19 and TRBJ2-7, the full variable domain reads DGGITQSPKYLFRKEGQNVTLSCEQNLNHDAMYWYRQDPGQGLRLIYYSQIVNDFQKGDIAEGYSVSREKKESFPLTVTSAQKNPTAFYLCASAAGYSYEQYFGPGTRLTVT.

V and J are TRBV9 and TRBJ2-1; no clear D gene. The CDR3 runs to 13 residues. In germline, CDR1 is SGDLS, CDR2 YYNGEE. Trimming shortened V by 9 bases and J by 6 bases, and 16 bases separated the two germline ends. CDR3 protein: CATAKGTGNEQFF. DNA for the CDR3: TGTGCCACCGCGAAGGGTACTGGCAATGAGCAGTTCTTC.

The CDR3 region is CSVRTGFGSRPGYGDGYTF. DNA of the CDR3: TGCAGTGTTCGGACAGGGTTTGGGTCGAGACCGGGTTACGGGGATGGCTACACCTTC. The gene calls are TRBV20-1 and TRBJ1-2; 8 bases line up with TRBD1. With V trimmed by 7 bases and J by 6 bases, 28 bases remained unmatched. The CDR3 extends over 19 amino acids. In germline, CDR1 is DFQATT, CDR2 SNEGSKA (reference sequence).

In its sample, this clonotype was seen a few times. The V and J genes are TRBV4-1 and TRBJ2-5; the match to TRBD2 covers 10 bases. The germline V gene has CDR1 MGHRA and CDR2 YSYEKL. The CDR3 totals 16 residues. V shed 1 base, J shed 2 bases, and the junction held 4 bases outside the gene matches. The CDR3 bases are TGCGCCAGCAGCCAAGGGGGACTAGCGCAACAAGAGACCCAGTACTTC. Protein: CASSQGGLAQQETQYF.

This clonotype was counted a few times. V gene TRBV29-1 combines with J gene TRBJ2-1, with 9 bases identical to TRBD2. V dropped 5 bases and J dropped 14; count of bases not matched to a gene: 10. The CDR3 contains 12 residues. Germline V CDR1 and CDR2: SQVTM, ANQGSEA. The CDR3 loop reads CSVRAGGPEEFF. DNA for the CDR3: TGCAGCGTTCGGGCGGGGGGGCCAGAGGAGTTCTTC.

The chain joins TRBV6-2 or TRBV6-3 to TRBJ2-1; D not certain. The CDR3 runs to 12 residues. Germline assignment: CDR1 MNHEY and CDR2 SVGEGT. With 8 bases removed from V and 2 bases from J, the gap between germline ends came to 7 bases. DNA for the CDR3: TGTGCCAGCGGGCGGACCTACAATGAGCAGTTCTTC. Amino acid sequence: CASGRTYNEQFF.